This TCR beta chain was recovered during a study of brain metastases from non-small cell lung cancer. The study, taken as a whole, reports: Brain metastases had lower T-cell infiltration than primary tumors. T-cell clones appeared expanded in around 60% of brain metastases relative to matched primary tumors. Paired brain metastases and primary tumors largely shared TCR repertoires.

Turning to this clone: What it binds is unknown.

Germline V gene lookup returns CDR1 MGHDK and CDR2 SYGVNS. The length of the CDR3 is 14 residues. V shed 5 bases, J shed 4 bases, and the junction held 5 bases outside the gene matches. Data came from immunoSEQ multiplex PCR; TCRdb stores just in-frame clones and leaves some out. The sample shows more than 2,000 clones, almost 85% of them seen only once. This sequence joins TRBV25-1 and TRBJ1-5, with 7 positions matching TRBD1. The sample consisted of primary lung tumor tissue. The TCR comes from a donor at least 40 years old with non-small cell lung cancer. CDR3 in DNA: TGTGCCAGCAGTCTTCCAGGGGGGAATCAGCCCCAGCATTTT. This translates into CASSLPGGNQPQHF.